The 26 T cell receptor beta chains reported below all come from one sample, sequenced in a study of T cell repertoires in cytomegalovirus infection. MiXCR, applied by TCRdb to the reads, yields one record per CDR3 protein. In the table there are about 530,000 distinct CDR3 sequences, 26% of which are singletons. Input material: PBMCs. The source of these receptors is a human donor in good health (CMV status not recorded). Some clones in this sample may be carry-over from other donors' samples.

The rearrangement uses TRBV12-3 or TRBV12-4 and TRBJ2-7; D remains ambiguous. The CDR3 contains 13 residues. Trimming took 1 base from V and 6 from J, leaving 10 bases between them. The CDR3 bases are TGTGCCAGCAGTTTAGGGTTGAGTTCCGAGCAGTACTTC. As protein: CASSLGLSSEQYF.

This clonotype has a handful of counts. The V gene is TRBV7-6, the J gene TRBJ1-4, with D maybe TRBD1 (5 bases). The V gene's germline CDR1 is SGHVS and CDR2 FNYEAQ. Between the trimmed V and J ends, which lost 1 base and 7 bases, there was a span of 13 bases. This CDR3 is 15 amino acids long. As DNA, the CDR3 is TGTGCCAGCAGCTTAGGTTTAGGGGAGACTGAAAAACTGTTTTTT. Its protein product is CASSLGLGETEKLFF.

This clonotype has a handful of counts. The V gene is TRBV19, the J gene TRBJ2-1, with TRBD2 identical over 9 bases. The length of the CDR3 is 17 residues. The ends lost 9 bases at V and 5 bases at J; junction bases unmatched: 17. The germline CDR1 and CDR2 sequences are LNHDA and SQIVND (reference sequence). For the CDR3, the DNA is TGTGCCAGCAATCCCCGGCGGGGCGGGAGGGCCCACAATGAGCAGTTCTTC. Protein: CASNPRRGGRAHNEQFF.

The genes are TRBV25-1 and TRBJ1-1; D call uncertain. V dropped 8 bases and J dropped 1 base, with 8 bases sitting between them. The CDR3 has 12 residues. Germline values: CDR1 MGHDK, CDR2 SYGVNS. The CDR3 bases are TGTGCCAGCGTTCGGGGGAACACTGAAGCTTTCTTT. Amino acids: CASVRGNTEAFF. Supplemented by reference TRBV25-1 and TRBJ1-1, the full variable domain reads EADIYQTPRYLVIGTGKKITLECSQTMGHDKMYWYQQDPGMELHLIHYSYGVNSTEKGDLSSESTVSRIRTEHFPLTLESARPSHTSQYLCASVRGNTEAFFGQGTRLTVV.

This clonotype was seen ten or more times. The J gene is TRBJ2-4, the V gene TRBV7-9; maybe TRBD2 (6 bases). This CDR3 has 15 amino acids. The germline V gene encodes CDR1 SEHNR and CDR2 FQNEAQ (reference sequence). V was clipped by 3 bases and J by 7 bases, with 16 bases between them. CDR3 loop: CASSLEGALGNIQYF. For the CDR3, the DNA is TGTGCCAGCAGCTTGGAGGGAGCCCTCGGGAACATTCAGTACTTC.

The rearrangement joins TRBV12-3 or TRBV12-4 to TRBJ2-5; a weak D match, TRBD2 (7 bases). The CDR3 has 15 residues. Trimming pared 6 bases from V and 5 bases from J, leaving 19 bases between. The DNA of the CDR3 is TGTGCCAGCAGCCCCCTATTAGGGGGGGGGGAGACCCAGTACTTC. It encodes CASSPLLGGGETQYF.

The rearrangement joins TRBV4-3 to TRBJ2-2; D is ambiguous. The germline V gene has CDR1 LGHNA and CDR2 YSLEER. V was clipped by 0 bases and J by 7 bases, with 9 bases between them. The CDR3 totals 14 residues. This CDR3 is CASSQDGRDGELFF. The DNA for the CDR3 is TGCGCCAGCAGCCAAGATGGAAGGGACGGGGAGCTGTTTTTT.

Many counts were recorded for this clonotype. V gene TRBV7-2 combines with J gene TRBJ2-3, with no clear D. The V gene lost 5 bases and the J gene lost 1 base, with 10 bases spanning the gap. The CDR3 covers 14 residues. Germline loops: CDR1 SGHTA, CDR2 FQGNSA. The CDR3 loop reads CASSLPLRTDTQYF. CDR3 sequence (DNA): TGTGCCAGCAGCCTGCCACTTCGCACAGATACGCAGTATTTT.

The V and J genes are TRBV5-6 and TRBJ2-1; TRBD1 agrees at 9 bases. The CDR3 spans 16 residues. The trim removed 6 bases at V and 0 bases at J, leaving 7 bases unmatched. Germline V gives CDR1 SGHDT, CDR2 YYEEEE. CDR3 sequence: CASTLTGGASYNEQFF. CDR3 in DNA: TGTGCCAGCACCCTTACAGGGGGCGCCTCCTACAATGAGCAGTTCTTC.

A few counts support this clonotype. The chain links TRBV7-2 to TRBJ1-2, with a possible D match to TRBD1 (6 bases). This CDR3 is 16 amino acids long. V was pared by 1 base and J by 7 bases, with 19 bases between. Germline loops: CDR1 SGHTA, CDR2 FQGNSA. The DNA of the CDR3 is TGTGCCAGCAGCTTAGAGGGGGGACTGGATTCGGGTGGCTACACCTTC. Residues: CASSLEGGLDSGGYTF.

A few counts support this clonotype. This chain joins TRBV10-2 and TRBJ1-2; 7 positions agree with TRBD1. The V gene's germline CDR1 is WSHSY and CDR2 SAAADI. V shed 0 bases, J shed 0 bases, and the junction held 1 base outside the gene matches. The CDR3 has 15 amino acids. CDR3 DNA sequence: TGCGCCAGCAGTGAGTCCCAGGGGGCTAACTATGGCTACACCTTC. It specifies CASSESQGANYGYTF.

This sequence joins TRBV6-1 and TRBJ2-1, with 12 bases that match TRBD2. CDR3 size: 15 residues. Germline CDR1 and CDR2: MNHNS and SASEGT. The V and J ends lost 5 bases and 5 bases, in that order; junction bases with no gene match: 4. CDR3 DNA sequence: TGTGCCAGCAGTACTAGCGGGAGGCTGAACAATGAGCAGTTCTTC. Amino acid sequence: CASSTSGRLNNEQFF.

The chain joins TRBV28 to TRBJ2-7, with D tentatively TRBD1 or TRBD2 (5 bases each). The CDR3 length is 12 residues. The germline V gene encodes CDR1 MDHEN and CDR2 SYDVKM. Trimming removed 5 bases from V and 5 bases from J, with 10 bases in between. The CDR3 nucleotides are TGTGCCAGCAGTCCCCTGGGGGACGAGCAGTACTTC. This gives the protein CASSPLGDEQYF. The full variable domain, its missing parts supplied by reference TRBV28 and TRBJ2-7, is DVKVTQSSRYLVKRTGEKVFLECVQDMDHENMFWYRQDPGLGLRLIYFSYDVKMKEKGDIPEGYSVSREKKERFSLILESASTNQTSMYLCASSPLGDEQYFGPGTRLTVT.

This clonotype occurred a few times. The gene calls are TRBV28 and TRBJ2-7; 12 bases fit TRBD2. Trimming took 5 bases from V and 4 from J; bases not matched to a gene: 12. In germline, CDR1 is MDHEN, CDR2 SYDVKM. The CDR3 is 17 amino acids. The CDR3 sequence: CASSDLAGGGKGYEQYF. The CDR3 coding sequence is TGTGCCAGCAGTGACCTAGCGGGAGGGGGCAAGGGGTACGAGCAGTACTTC. The complete variable domain, with remaining parts taken from reference TRBV28 and TRBJ2-7, reads DVKVTQSSRYLVKRTGEKVFLECVQDMDHENMFWYRQDPGLGLRLIYFSYDVKMKEKGDIPEGYSVSREKKERFSLILESASTNQTSMYLCASSDLAGGGKGYEQYFGPGTRLTVT.

This clonotype was observed a handful of times. This chain joins TRBV4-2 and TRBJ1-2; the match to TRBD1 covers 9 bases. The CDR3 is 16 amino acids. Germline V gives CDR1 LGHNA, CDR2 YNFKEQ. The ends lost 1 base at V and 4 bases at J; junction bases unmatched: 7. The CDR3 nucleotides read TGTGCCAGCAGCCAAGCCTACAGGGGGCAATTCTATGGCTACACCTTC. Translated, it gives CASSQAYRGQFYGYTF.

This clonotype has a handful of counts. This chain joins TRBV28 and TRBJ1-5; a weak D match, TRBD1 (5 bases). Trimming took off 7 bases at V and 2 bases at J, with 15 bases between the two ends. This CDR3 is built from 15 residues. The germline V gene encodes CDR1 MDHEN and CDR2 SYDVKM. In DNA form, the CDR3 reads TGTGCCAGCAAGGGGATGCTGATGCGCAATCAGCCCCAGCATTTT. Its translation is CASKGMLMRNQPQHF. The whole variable domain, filled in from reference TRBV28 and TRBJ1-5, reads DVKVTQSSRYLVKRTGEKVFLECVQDMDHENMFWYRQDPGLGLRLIYFSYDVKMKEKGDIPEGYSVSREKKERFSLILESASTNQTSMYLCASKGMLMRNQPQHFGDGTRLSIL.

The rearrangement uses TRBV6-2 or TRBV6-3 and TRBJ2-7; D gene unclear. Per germline, CDR1 MNHEY and CDR2 SVGEGT. The ends were cut back, 6 bases at V and 1 base at J, with 10 bases in the middle. The CDR3 is 13 amino acids. Here the CDR3 DNA reads TGTGCCAGCAGCCGAGGACGTTCCTACGAGCAGTACGTC. Translation gives CASSRGRSYEQYV.

The chain has TRBV4-1 and TRBJ2-3; TRBD2 is a possible D gene (5 bases). V gave up 2 bases and J gave up 4 bases, with 10 bases separating them. The CDR3 sequence is 14 residues long. Germline CDR1 reads MGHRA; CDR2 reads YSYEKL. CDR3 nucleotides: TGCGCCAGCAGCCAAACGGGGTTATCAGATACGCAGTATTTT. It specifies CASSQTGLSDTQYF.

This clonotype was picked up a small number of times. This chain uses TRBV11-2 with TRBJ2-1; a possible D gene is TRBD1 (7 bases). Trimming removed 2 bases from V and 0 bases from J, with 20 bases in between. The CDR3 contains 19 residues. Per germline, CDR1 SGHAT and CDR2 FQNNGV. CDR3 amino acids: CASSLLLGGQRNSYNEQFF. The CDR3 DNA sequence: TGTGCCAGCAGCTTATTGTTGGGGGGACAGCGAAACTCCTACAATGAGCAGTTCTTC.

There are many counts of this clonotype. The chain has TRBV7-2 and TRBJ2-1; 8 bases agree with TRBD1. Germline V lookup: CDR1 SGHTA, CDR2 FQGNSA. The CDR3 totals 16 residues. V trimming: 1 base; J trimming: 7 bases; junction bases outside the gene matches: 9. The CDR3 sequence: CASSLGRRQGLNEQFF. CDR3 DNA: TGTGCCAGCAGCTTAGGGAGGCGACAGGGGCTTAATGAGCAGTTCTTC.

V is TRBV2 and J is TRBJ2-1; D tentatively fits TRBD1 or TRBD2 (5 bases each). The ends were cut back, 6 bases at V and 8 bases at J, with 17 bases in the middle. The CDR3 loop spans 14 amino acids. CDR1 is SNHLY, CDR2 FYNNEI, per germline. CDR3 in DNA: TGTGCCAGCAGGGGACGCTTGCACCTCGATGAGCAGTTCTTC. Amino acids: CASRGRLHLDEQFF.

This clonotype was observed a few times. This chain uses TRBV27 with TRBJ1-3; D is perhaps TRBD1 (5 bases). Per germline, CDR1 MNHEY and CDR2 SMNVEV (reference sequence). The length of the CDR3 is 16 residues. Trimming removed 0 bases from V and 2 bases from J, with 11 bases in between. The CDR3 region has the DNA TGTGCCAGCAGTTTATCAAGGGGATACGCTGGAAACACCATATATTTT. As protein: CASSLSRGYAGNTIYF.

The rearrangement links TRBV6-2 or TRBV6-3 to TRBJ2-7; D is tentatively TRBD1 or TRBD2 (5 bases each). V dropped 4 bases and J dropped 3 bases, with 10 bases sitting between them. The germline CDR1 and CDR2 sequences are MNHEY and SVGEGT. The length of the CDR3 is 13 residues. For the CDR3, the DNA is TGTGCCAGCAGTTCCGGGACGGGCTACGAGCAGTACGTC. Amino acid sequence: CASSSGTGYEQYV.

CDR3 bases: TGTGCCAGCAGTTGGTCTAGCAATCAGCCCCAGCATTTT. Its protein product is CASSWSSNQPQHF. This chain uses TRBV6-6 with TRBJ1-5; no reliable D call. V lost 4 bases and J lost 0, with 4 bases in between. The CDR3 runs to 13 residues. Germline CDR1 reads MNHNY; CDR2 reads SVGAGI (reference sequence).

This clonotype has only a few counts. V and J are TRBV5-6 and TRBJ2-7, with D possibly being TRBD1 (6 bases). The CDR3 spans 14 residues. Trimming cost V 2 bases and J 3 bases, with 12 bases left between them. CDR1 is SGHDT, CDR2 YYEEEE, per germline. The CDR3 DNA sequence: TGTGCCAGCAGCTTCCGCAGGGGAGTCTACGAGCAGTACTTC. Protein: CASSFRRGVYEQYF.

The chain combines TRBV2 with TRBJ1-1; weak D call: TRBD1 (6 bases). Germline CDR1 and CDR2: SNHLY and FYNNEI. This CDR3 spans 15 amino acids. V was clipped by 7 bases and J by 0 bases, with 15 bases between them. CDR3 sequence: CASTLGGYMNTEAFF. DNA of the CDR3: TGTGCCAGCACCCTAGGGGGGTATATGAACACTGAAGCTTTCTTT.